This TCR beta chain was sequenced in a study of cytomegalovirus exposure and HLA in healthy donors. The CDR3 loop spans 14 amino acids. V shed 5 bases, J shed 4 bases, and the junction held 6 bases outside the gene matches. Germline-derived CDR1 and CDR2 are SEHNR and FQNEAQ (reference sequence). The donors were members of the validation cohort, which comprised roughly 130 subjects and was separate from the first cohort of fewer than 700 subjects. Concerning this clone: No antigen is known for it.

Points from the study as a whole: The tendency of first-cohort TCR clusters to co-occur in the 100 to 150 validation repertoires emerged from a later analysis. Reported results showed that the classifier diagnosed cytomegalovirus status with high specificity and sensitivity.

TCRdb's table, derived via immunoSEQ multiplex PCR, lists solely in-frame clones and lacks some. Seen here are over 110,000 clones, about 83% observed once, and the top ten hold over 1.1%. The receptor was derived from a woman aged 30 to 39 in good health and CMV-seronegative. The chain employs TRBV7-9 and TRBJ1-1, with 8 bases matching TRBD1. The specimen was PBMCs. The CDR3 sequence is CASSPDRVSTEAFF. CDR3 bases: TGTGCCAGCAGCCCGGACAGGGTATCCACTGAAGCTTTCTTT.